The 13 T cell receptor beta chains below come from one sample, sequenced in a study of T cell repertoires in cytomegalovirus infection. These receptors' targets are unknown. TCRdb reprocessed the reads via MiXCR and lists one record per CDR3 protein. The profile covers nearly 700,000 distinct CDR3 sequences, with around a third appearing a single time and roughly 18% taken by the ten largest. The sample here was cultured PBMCs, taken from culture after CMV antigen stimulation. These receptors all come from a human donor in good health (CMV status not recorded). Some clones in this sample may be carry-over from other donors' samples.

The rearrangement uses TRBV12-3 or TRBV12-4 and TRBJ2-7; 10 positions agree with TRBD1. The CDR3 is made up of 16 amino acids. Trimming took 5 bases from V and 7 from J; bases not matched to a gene: 14. DNA of the CDR3: TGTGCCAGCAGTCTCCTTATGACAGGGGGCTTGGGGGAGCAGTACTTC. As protein: CASSLLMTGGLGEQYF.

This clonotype appeared once. The chain uses TRBV6-1 and TRBJ2-7; D remains unclear. The CDR3 has 13 amino acids. Germline assignment: CDR1 MNHNS and CDR2 SASEGT. Trimming took off 9 bases at V and 3 bases at J, with 15 bases between the two ends. Here the CDR3 reads CASGPSVHYEQYF. CDR3 DNA: TGTGCCAGTGGTCCCTCGGTCCACTACGAGCAGTACTTC.

In this sample, this clonotype turned up a few times. The chain employs TRBV5-1 and TRBJ2-1, with 8 bases fitting TRBD2. Germline V gene sequence: CDR1 SGHRS, CDR2 YFSETQ. V was clipped by 5 bases and J by 4 bases; unmatched bases: 17. The CDR3 contains 18 residues. The CDR3 DNA follows: TGCGCCAGCAGATCTAATACCGGACTAGCCGGTTATTACAATGAGCAGTTCTTC. Protein product: CASRSNTGLAGYYNEQFF.

This sequence joins TRBV6-1 and TRBJ1-2; D is possibly TRBD1 (5 bases). Germline CDR1 reads MNHNS; CDR2 reads SASEGT. CDR3 length equals 16 residues. V lost 0 bases and J lost 6, with 17 bases in between. The CDR3 loop reads CASSEAGGVWGDGYTF. DNA of the CDR3: TGTGCCAGCAGTGAAGCGGGGGGGGTTTGGGGAGATGGCTACACCTTC.

This clonotype was counted a few times. The chain links TRBV7-2 to TRBJ2-3; TRBD2 agrees at 9 bases. Trimming cost V 2 bases and J 6 bases; bases outside gene matches: 9. Germline assignment: CDR1 SGHTA and CDR2 FQGNSA. This CDR3 has 16 amino acids. The CDR3 DNA reads as TGTGCCAGCAGCTTAACTCGGAGCGGGGGGAGGGATACGCAGTATTTT. Amino acid sequence: CASSLTRSGGRDTQYF.

The V and J genes are TRBV29-1 and TRBJ2-1, with D unresolved. V was clipped by 2 bases and J by 6 bases, with 8 bases between them. The CDR3 has 12 residues. Looked up from germline, CDR1 is SQVTM and CDR2 is ANQGSEA. CDR3 DNA sequence: TGCAGCGTTGAACTCATAAGCAATGAGCAGTTCTTC. Translated: CSVELISNEQFF.

This rearrangement joins TRBV19 to TRBJ2-7, with 9 bases aligning to TRBD2. The CDR3 extends over 15 amino acids. Germline values: CDR1 LNHDA, CDR2 SQIVND (reference sequence). Trimming took 6 bases from V and 2 from J; bases not matched to a gene: 8. CDR3 bases: TGTGCCAGTAGCGATATAGCGGGAGCAGCCTACGAGCAGTACTTC. This codes for CASSDIAGAAYEQYF.

This clonotype has at least ten counts. The V call is TRBV12-3 or TRBV12-4, the J call TRBJ1-4; possibly TRBD1 for D (5 bases). The V end lost 6 bases, the J end lost 5 bases, and 16 bases lay between the germline ends. The CDR3 is made up of 15 amino acids. The CDR3 DNA sequence: TGTGCCAGCAGAATGGACGCGGGGGGAAATGAAAAACTGTTTTTT. Translating gives CASRMDAGGNEKLFF.

In its sample, this clonotype was seen a few times. The rearrangement uses TRBV7-8 and TRBJ1-2, with D tentatively TRBD1 (5 bases). CDR1 is SGHVS, CDR2 FQNEAQ, per germline. Trimming took off 0 bases at V and 10 bases at J, with 18 bases between the two ends. The CDR3 sequence is 15 residues long. Here the CDR3 DNA reads TGTGCCAGCAGCTTAGCCCAAGACGAGGGGAGGAACTACACCTTC. Translating it yields CASSLAQDEGRNYTF. The full variable domain, completed using reference TRBV7-8 and TRBJ1-2, is GAGVSQSPRYKVAKRGQDVALRCDPISGHVSLFWYQQALGQGPEFLTYFQNEAQLDKSGLPSDRFFAERPEGSVSTLKIQRTQQEDSAVYLCASSLAQDEGRNYTFGSGTRLTVV.

This chain uses TRBV11-2 with TRBJ2-5; the match to TRBD2 covers 11 bases. V was clipped by 5 bases and J by 5 bases; unmatched bases: 10. This CDR3 spans 16 amino acids. Germline-derived CDR1 and CDR2 are SGHAT and FQNNGV. As DNA, the CDR3 is TGTGCCAGCAGCACCCAAACTAGCGGGAGAAGTGAGACCCAGTACTTC. It yields the protein CASSTQTSGRSETQYF.

This sequence joins TRBV7-9 and TRBJ1-2, with 8 bases aligning to TRBD1. Trimming removed 2 bases from V and 5 bases from J; junction bases left unmatched: 7. The CDR3 has 15 residues. From germline, CDR1 is SEHNR and CDR2 FQNEAQ (reference sequence). The CDR3 nucleotides are TGTGCCAGCAGCTTATTGGGGACAGGCCCATATGGCTACACCTTC. Translated, it gives CASSLLGTGPYGYTF. The full variable domain, its missing parts supplied by reference TRBV7-9 and TRBJ1-2, is DTGVSQNPRHKITKRGQNVTFRCDPISEHNRLYWYRQTLGQGPEFLTYFQNEAQLEKSRLLSDRFSAERPKGSFSTLEIQRTEQGDSAMYLCASSLLGTGPYGYTFGSGTRLTVV.

This clonotype was observed a few times. This rearrangement joins TRBV6-1 to TRBJ1-5; 7 bases match TRBD1. Unmatched junction bases numbered 10, after V lost 5 bases and J lost 6 bases. CDR3 size: 15 residues. Germline loops: CDR1 MNHNS, CDR2 SASEGT. CDR3 DNA: TGTGCCAGCAGTTCACCCGGGACAGCGAGTCAGCCCCAGCATTTT. Protein sequence: CASSSPGTASQPQHF.

The genes are TRBV6-8 and TRBJ2-5, with TRBD2 matching over 8 bases. The V gene end was trimmed by 5 bases and the J gene end by 5 bases; junction bases not matched to a gene: 10. CDR1 is MNHGY and CDR2 is SAAAGT in the germline V gene. The length of the CDR3 is 15 residues. The CDR3 here is CASSSGTRWRETQYF. DNA of the CDR3: TGTGCCAGCAGTAGCGGGACTAGGTGGAGGGAGACCCAGTACTTC.